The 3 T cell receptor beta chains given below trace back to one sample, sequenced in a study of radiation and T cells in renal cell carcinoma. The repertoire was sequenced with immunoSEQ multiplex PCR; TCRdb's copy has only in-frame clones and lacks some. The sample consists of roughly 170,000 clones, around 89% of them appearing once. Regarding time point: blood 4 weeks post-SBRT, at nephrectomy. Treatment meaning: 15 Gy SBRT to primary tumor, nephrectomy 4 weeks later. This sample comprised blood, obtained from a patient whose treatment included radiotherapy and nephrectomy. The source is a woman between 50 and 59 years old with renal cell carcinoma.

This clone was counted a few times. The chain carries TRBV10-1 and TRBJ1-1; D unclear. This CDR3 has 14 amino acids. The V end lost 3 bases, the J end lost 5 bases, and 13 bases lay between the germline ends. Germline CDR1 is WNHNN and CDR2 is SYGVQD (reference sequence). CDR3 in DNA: TGCGCCAGCAGTGACGGAGGGATCGGGACTGAAGCTTTCTTT. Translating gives CASSDGGIGTEAFF.

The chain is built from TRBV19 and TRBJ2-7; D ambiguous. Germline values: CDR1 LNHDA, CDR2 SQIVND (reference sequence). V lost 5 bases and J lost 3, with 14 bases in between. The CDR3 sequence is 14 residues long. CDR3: CASSPYPSGYEQYF. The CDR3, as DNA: TGTGCCAGTAGTCCTTATCCGTCGGGCTACGAGCAGTACTTC.

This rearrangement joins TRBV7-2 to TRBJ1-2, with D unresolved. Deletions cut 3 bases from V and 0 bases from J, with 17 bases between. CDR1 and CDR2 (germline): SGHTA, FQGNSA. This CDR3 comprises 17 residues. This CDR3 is CASSFHGPGIPNYGYTF. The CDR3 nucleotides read TGTGCCAGCAGCTTTCATGGACCTGGGATCCCTAACTATGGCTACACCTTC.